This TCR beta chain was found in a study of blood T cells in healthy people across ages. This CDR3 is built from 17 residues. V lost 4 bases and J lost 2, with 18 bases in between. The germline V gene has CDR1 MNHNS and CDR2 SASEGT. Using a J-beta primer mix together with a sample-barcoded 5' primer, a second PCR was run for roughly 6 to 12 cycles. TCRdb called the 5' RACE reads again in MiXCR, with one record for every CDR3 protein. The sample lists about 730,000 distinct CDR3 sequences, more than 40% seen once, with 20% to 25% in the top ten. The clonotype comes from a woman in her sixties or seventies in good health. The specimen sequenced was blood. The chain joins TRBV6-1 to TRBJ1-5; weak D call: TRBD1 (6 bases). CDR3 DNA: TGTGCCAGCAGTGCCTGGGGGGGGGCGTCGGGCAATCAGCCCCAGCATTTT. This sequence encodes CASSAWGGASGNQPQHF.